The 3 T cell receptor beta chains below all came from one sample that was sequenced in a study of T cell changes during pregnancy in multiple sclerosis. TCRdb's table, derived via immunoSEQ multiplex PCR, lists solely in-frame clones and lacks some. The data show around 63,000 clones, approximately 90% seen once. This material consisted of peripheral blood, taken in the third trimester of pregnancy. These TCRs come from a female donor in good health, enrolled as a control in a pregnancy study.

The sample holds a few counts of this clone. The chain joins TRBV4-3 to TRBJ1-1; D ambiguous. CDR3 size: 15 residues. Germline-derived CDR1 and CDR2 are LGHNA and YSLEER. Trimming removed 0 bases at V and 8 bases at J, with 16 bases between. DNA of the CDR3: TGCGCCAGCAGCCAAGATTTGGGCAGCTCGGCGGAAGCTTTCTTT. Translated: CASSQDLGSSAEAFF.

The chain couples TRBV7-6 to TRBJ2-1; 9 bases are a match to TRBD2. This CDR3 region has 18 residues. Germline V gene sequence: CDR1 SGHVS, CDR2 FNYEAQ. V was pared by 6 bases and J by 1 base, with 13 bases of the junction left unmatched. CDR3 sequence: CASSNPSGAGGSYNEQFF. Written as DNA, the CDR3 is TGTGCCAGCAGTAACCCATCGGGGGCGGGAGGGTCCTACAATGAGCAGTTCTTC.

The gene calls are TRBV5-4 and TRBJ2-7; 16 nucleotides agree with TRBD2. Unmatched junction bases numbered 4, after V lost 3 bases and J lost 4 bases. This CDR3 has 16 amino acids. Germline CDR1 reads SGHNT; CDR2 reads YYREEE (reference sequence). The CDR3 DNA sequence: TGTGCCAGCAGCTGGGGACTAGCGGGGGGGAGGTACGAGCAGTACTTC. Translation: CASSWGLAGGRYEQYF.